This TCR beta chain was captured by sequencing in a study of T cell responses to AZD1222 COVID-19 vaccine. Study findings and constraints: When two AZD1222 doses had been given, Spike-specific TCR breadth and depth rose.

There are 16 residues in the CDR3. V was trimmed by 3 bases and J by 2 bases, leaving 17 bases between them. Germline CDR1 is MDHEN and CDR2 is SYDVKM. Only in-frame clones appear in the TCRdb table, and some are missing; sequencing was by immunoSEQ multiplex PCR. The data contain approximately 110,000 clones, about 90% of them seen just once; the ten biggest clones take up approximately 7.9%. On this clone: Its cognate antigen is unknown.

Sample: peripheral blood, taken 28 days after the second AZD1222 dose. The chain combines TRBV28 with TRBJ2-7, with a weak D call TRBD1 (6 bases). This clonotype was sampled from an adult who received the AZD1222 COVID-19 vaccine. The CDR3 here is CASSFHIGGQTYEQYF. The CDR3 DNA sequence: TGTGCCAGCAGTTTCCATATTGGGGGCCAGACCTACGAGCAGTACTTC.